The 16 T cell receptor beta chains below come from one sample, sequenced in a study of identical twins. Via MiXCR, TCRdb re-called the 5' RACE reads, giving one row per CDR3 protein. The sample has 250,000 or so distinct CDR3 sequences, roughly 8% seen once. These data were likewise used in another study, on yellow fever vaccine responses in identical twins.

Source material: CD8+ T cells sorted from blood. The origin of the receptors is a woman in her late teens or twenties in good health.

The chain couples TRBV7-8 to TRBJ2-7; TRBD2 agrees at 9 bases. Trimming cost V 0 bases and J 1 base; bases outside gene matches: 4. This CDR3 is 16 amino acids long. Germline CDR1 reads SGHVS; CDR2 reads FQNEAQ. CDR3 loop: CASSLASGSESYEQYF. DNA for the CDR3: TGTGCCAGCAGCTTAGCTAGCGGGAGTGAGTCCTACGAGCAGTACTTC.

This clonotype was counted only a few times. This chain links TRBV6-5 with TRBJ2-7; D possibly corresponds to TRBD1 (5 bases). The V end lost 2 bases, the J end lost 6 bases, and 11 bases lay between the germline ends. The CDR3 runs to 13 residues. Germline V lookup: CDR1 MNHEY, CDR2 SVGAGI. This chain's CDR3 is CASSYEGASEQYF. CDR3 DNA: TGTGCCAGCAGTTACGAAGGGGCAAGCGAGCAGTACTTC.

The chain carries TRBV28 and TRBJ2-7, with a weak D call TRBD1 (6 bases). V lost 6 bases and J 2 bases, leaving 11 bases between the germline ends. The CDR3 extends over 13 amino acids. The germline gives CDR1 MDHEN, CDR2 SYDVKM. CDR3 in amino acids: CASRVGHPYEQYF. In nucleotides, the CDR3 is TGTGCCAGCAGGGTGGGACACCCCTACGAGCAGTACTTC.

Regarding this clonotype: Sequence at one end of the junction differs from germline and may be a read error. The rearrangement links TRBV2 to TRBJ1-5; no clear D. Looked up from germline, CDR1 is SNHLY and CDR2 is FYNNEI. The length of the CDR3 is 11 residues. DNA for the CDR3: TGTGCCAGCAGGGAAGGTCCGTCCCAGCATTTT. It translates to CASREGPSQHF.

This rearrangement joins TRBV4-2 to TRBJ2-3; perhaps TRBD2 as D (5 bases). The CDR3 covers 16 residues. Germline lookup yields CDR1 LGHNA and CDR2 YNFKEQ. V was cut by 1 base and J by 0 bases, with 11 bases left in between. The CDR3: CASSQVEDLSTDTQYF. The CDR3 bases are TGTGCCAGCAGCCAAGTAGAGGACTTGAGCACAGATACGCAGTATTTT.

The gene calls are TRBV9 and TRBJ2-2; perhaps TRBD1 as D (6 bases). The CDR3 totals 14 residues. CDR1 and CDR2 (germline): SGDLS, YYNGEE. V was clipped by 4 bases and J by 7 bases, with 14 bases between them. The DNA of the CDR3 is TGTGCCAGCAGCCAATACAGGGTAGGCGGGGAGCTGTTTTTT. It yields the protein CASSQYRVGGELFF.

In its sample, this clonotype was seen a few times. This rearrangement joins TRBV20-1 to TRBJ2-3; TRBD2 matches 7 bases. The CDR3 has 15 residues. V was clipped by 1 base and J by 2 bases; unmatched bases: 6. Germline CDR1 reads DFQATT; CDR2 reads SNEGSKA (reference sequence). The chain's CDR3 is CSARALADPTDTQYF. The CDR3, as DNA: TGCAGTGCTAGAGCTCTAGCGGACCCCACAGATACGCAGTATTTT.

The genes are TRBV6-1 and TRBJ2-3; D could derive from TRBD1 or TRBD2 (5 bases each). The CDR3 has 15 amino acids. V was clipped by 7 bases and J by 5 bases, with 19 bases between them. Germline loops: CDR1 MNHNS, CDR2 SASEGT. The CDR3 DNA reads TGTGCCAGCAATGGTAGGGGACCGAGGAAAGATACGCAGTATTTT. The encoded protein is CASNGRGPRKDTQYF.

The chain employs TRBV7-9 and TRBJ2-1; D is ambiguous. CDR3 length: 14 amino acids. Germline CDR1 and CDR2: SEHNR and FQNEAQ (reference sequence). Trimming removed 5 bases at V and 1 base at J, with 9 bases between. CDR3 in amino acids: CASSLLVSYNEQFF. The DNA of the CDR3 is TGTGCCAGCAGCCTATTGGTGTCCTACAATGAGCAGTTCTTC.

This clonotype was seen a few times. This chain joins TRBV4-2 and TRBJ2-2; 9 bases align to TRBD2. Germline-derived CDR1 and CDR2 are LGHNA and YNFKEQ. The CDR3 runs 19 residues. Losses at the gene ends were 0 bases for V and 3 bases for J; bases not matched to a gene: 11. The CDR3 protein is CASSQDPSGVLGDTGELFF. The CDR3 nucleotides are TGTGCCAGCAGCCAAGACCCTAGCGGGGTATTGGGTGACACCGGGGAGCTGTTTTTT.

The chain recombines TRBV27 with TRBJ2-5; no clear D gene. Trimming took off 3 bases at V and 5 bases at J, with 10 bases between the two ends. The CDR3 runs 13 residues. CDR1 MNHEY and CDR2 SMNVEV come from the germline V gene (reference sequence). Written as DNA, the CDR3 is TGTGCCAGCAGTTTGCCATCCGGGGAGACCCAGTACTTC. Translated: CASSLPSGETQYF.

J is TRBJ2-3 and V is TRBV11-2; 9 bases map to TRBD2. The CDR3 is 17 amino acids. J gave up 2 bases and V 0 bases, and 6 bases lay outside the gene matches. Germline CDR1 and CDR2: SGHAT and FQNNGV. The CDR3 DNA reads as TGTGCCAGCAGCTTAGAGTTGCGGGGGGGAAACACAGATACGCAGTATTTT. Protein: CASSLELRGGNTDTQYF.

V gene TRBV15 combines with J gene TRBJ2-7; TRBD1 matches at 8 bases. Germline CDR1 is LNHNV and CDR2 is YYDKDF (reference sequence). The CDR3 sequence is 14 residues long. Trimming removed 1 base from V and 5 bases from J; junction bases left unmatched: 4. In DNA form, the CDR3 reads TGTGCCACCAGCAGAGGGACAGGGCAAGACGAGCAGTACTTC. Translated: CATSRGTGQDEQYF.

Many counts were recorded for this clonotype. The V call is TRBV27, the J call TRBJ2-7, with D unclear. V dropped 5 bases and J dropped 5 bases, with 16 bases sitting between them. CDR1 MNHEY and CDR2 SMNVEV come from the germline V gene (reference sequence). The CDR3 loop spans 14 amino acids. The DNA for the CDR3 is TGTGCCAGCAGTCCCCTGTCCCTTACGGACGAGCAGTACTTC. Translation gives CASSPLSLTDEQYF.

This clonotype was detected a few times. V and J are TRBV20-1 and TRBJ2-3; D is possibly TRBD2 (6 bases). Germline lookup yields CDR1 DFQATT and CDR2 SNEGSKA (reference sequence). V was clipped by 4 bases and J by 4 bases, with 30 bases between them. The CDR3 is 19 residues long. CDR3 coding DNA: TGCAGTGCTACCTACGGAGGGCAGCGAGCGGAGGCCCAGGCAGATACGCAGTATTTT. This codes for CSATYGGQRAEAQADTQYF.

The sample holds many counts of this clonotype. V gene TRBV29-1 combines with J gene TRBJ2-2; TRBD1 matches at 8 bases. Per the germline V gene, CDR1 is SQVTM and CDR2 is ANQGSEA. The CDR3 has 12 residues. The J segment lost 5 bases and the V segment lost 6 bases, leaving 2 bases of the junction unmatched. CDR3 nucleotides: TGCAGCGTGACAGGGGTAACCGGGGAGCTGTTTTTT. This gives the protein CSVTGVTGELFF.